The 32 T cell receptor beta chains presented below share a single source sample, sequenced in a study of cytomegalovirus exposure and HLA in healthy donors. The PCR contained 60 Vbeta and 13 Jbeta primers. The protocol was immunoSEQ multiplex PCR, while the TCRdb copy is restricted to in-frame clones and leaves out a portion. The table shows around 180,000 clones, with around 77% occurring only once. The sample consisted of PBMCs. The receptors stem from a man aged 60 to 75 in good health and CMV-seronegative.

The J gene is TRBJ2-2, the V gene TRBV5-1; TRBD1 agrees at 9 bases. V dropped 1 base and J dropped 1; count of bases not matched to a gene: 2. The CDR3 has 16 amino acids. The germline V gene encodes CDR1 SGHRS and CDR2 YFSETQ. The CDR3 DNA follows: TGCGCCAGCAGCTTGTGGGGACAGGGGAACACCGGGGAGCTGTTTTTT. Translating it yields CASSLWGQGNTGELFF.

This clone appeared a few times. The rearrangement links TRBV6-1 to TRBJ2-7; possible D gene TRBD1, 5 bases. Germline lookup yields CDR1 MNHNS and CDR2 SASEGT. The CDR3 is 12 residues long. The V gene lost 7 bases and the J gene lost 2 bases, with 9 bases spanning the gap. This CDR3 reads CASTETAYEQYF. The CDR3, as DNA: TGTGCCAGCACCGAGACAGCCTACGAGCAGTACTTC.

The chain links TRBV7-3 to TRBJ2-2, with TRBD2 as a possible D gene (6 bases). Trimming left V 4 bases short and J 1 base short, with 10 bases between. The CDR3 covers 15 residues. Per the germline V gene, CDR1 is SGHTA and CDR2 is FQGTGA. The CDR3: CASSSHSGNTGELFF. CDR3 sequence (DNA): TGTGCCAGCAGCTCACATAGCGGGAACACCGGGGAGCTGTTTTTT.

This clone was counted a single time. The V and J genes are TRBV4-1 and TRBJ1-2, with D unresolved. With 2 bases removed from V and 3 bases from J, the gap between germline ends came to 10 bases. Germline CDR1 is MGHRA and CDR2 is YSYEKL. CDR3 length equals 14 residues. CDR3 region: CASSQSLGDYGYTF. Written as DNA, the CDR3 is TGCGCCAGCAGCCAATCACTCGGGGACTATGGCTACACCTTC.

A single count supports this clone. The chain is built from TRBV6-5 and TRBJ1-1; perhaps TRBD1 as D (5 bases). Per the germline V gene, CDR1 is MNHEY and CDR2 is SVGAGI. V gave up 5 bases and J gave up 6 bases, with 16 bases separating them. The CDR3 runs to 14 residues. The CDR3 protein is CASSEDSFVAEAFF. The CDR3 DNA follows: TGTGCCAGCAGTGAAGACAGTTTTGTCGCTGAAGCTTTCTTT.

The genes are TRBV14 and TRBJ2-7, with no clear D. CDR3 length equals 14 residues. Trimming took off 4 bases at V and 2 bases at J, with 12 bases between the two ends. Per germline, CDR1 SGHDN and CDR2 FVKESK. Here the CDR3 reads CASSPRAVTYEQYF. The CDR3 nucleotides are TGTGCCAGCAGCCCCCGCGCTGTGACCTACGAGCAGTACTTC.

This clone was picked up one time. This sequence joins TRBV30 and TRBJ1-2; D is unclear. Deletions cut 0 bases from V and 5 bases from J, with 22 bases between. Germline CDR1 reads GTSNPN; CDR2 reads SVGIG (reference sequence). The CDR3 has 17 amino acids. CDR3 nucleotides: TGTGCCTGGAGTGTAGGAGGTGGGCCTGTGGGATTTTATGGCTACACCTTC. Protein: CAWSVGGGPVGFYGYTF.

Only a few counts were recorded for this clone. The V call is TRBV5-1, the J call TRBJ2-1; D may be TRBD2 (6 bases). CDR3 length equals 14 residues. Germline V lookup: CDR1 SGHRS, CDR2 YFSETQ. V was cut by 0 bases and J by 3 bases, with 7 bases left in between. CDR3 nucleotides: TGCGCCAGCAGCTTGGATAGCGGCTACAATGAGCAGTTCTTC. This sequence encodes CASSLDSGYNEQFF.

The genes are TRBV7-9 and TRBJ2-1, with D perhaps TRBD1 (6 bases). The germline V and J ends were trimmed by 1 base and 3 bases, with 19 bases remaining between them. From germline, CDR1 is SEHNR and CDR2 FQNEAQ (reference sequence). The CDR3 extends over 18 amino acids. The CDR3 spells CASSLGPWGRVFYNEQFF. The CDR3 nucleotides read TGTGCCAGCAGCTTAGGTCCTTGGGGGCGGGTGTTCTACAATGAGCAGTTCTTC.

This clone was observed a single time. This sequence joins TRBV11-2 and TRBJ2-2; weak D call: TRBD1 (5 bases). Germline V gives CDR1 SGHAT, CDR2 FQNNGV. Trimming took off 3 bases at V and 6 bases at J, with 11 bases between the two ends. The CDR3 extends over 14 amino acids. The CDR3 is CASSFLQEAGELFF. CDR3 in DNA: TGTGCCAGCAGCTTCCTACAGGAAGCCGGGGAGCTGTTTTTT.

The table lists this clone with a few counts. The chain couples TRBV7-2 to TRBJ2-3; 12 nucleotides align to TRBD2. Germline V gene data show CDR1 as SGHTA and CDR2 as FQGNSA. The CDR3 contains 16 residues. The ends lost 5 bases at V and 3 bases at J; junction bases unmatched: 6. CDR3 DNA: TGTGCCAGCAGCCGGACTAGCGGGATCAGTACAGATACGCAGTATTTT. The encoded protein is CASSRTSGISTDTQYF.

The CDR3 DNA sequence: TGTGCCAGCAGCCCGATAATAGCGGGGTGGCAGTTCTTC. Amino acid sequence: CASSPIIAGWQFF. V usage is TRBV7-2 and J usage is TRBJ2-1; TRBD2 aligns across 8 bases. The germline CDR1 and CDR2 sequences are SGHTA and FQGNSA. The CDR3 spans 13 residues. Losses at the gene ends were 5 bases for V and 12 bases for J; bases not matched to a gene: 9. Supplemented by reference TRBV7-2 and TRBJ2-1, the full variable domain reads GAGVSQSPSNKVTEKGKDVELRCDPISGHTALYWYRQSLGQGLEFLIYFQGNSAPDKSGLPSDRFSAERTGGSVSTLTIQRTQQEDSAVYLCASSPIIAGWQFFGPGTRLTVL.

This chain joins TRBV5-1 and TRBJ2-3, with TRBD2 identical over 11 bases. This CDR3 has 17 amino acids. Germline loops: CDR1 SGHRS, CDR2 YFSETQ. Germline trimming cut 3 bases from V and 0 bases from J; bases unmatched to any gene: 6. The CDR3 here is CASSSARLAGSTDTQYF. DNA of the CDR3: TGCGCCAGCAGCTCGGCCCGACTAGCGGGGAGCACAGATACGCAGTATTTT. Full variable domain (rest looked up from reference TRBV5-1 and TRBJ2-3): KAGVTQTPRYLIKTRGQQVTLSCSPISGHRSVSWYQQTPGQGLQFLFEYFSETQRNKGNFPGRFSGRQFSNSRSEMNVSTLELGDSALYLCASSSARLAGSTDTQYFGPGTRLTVL.

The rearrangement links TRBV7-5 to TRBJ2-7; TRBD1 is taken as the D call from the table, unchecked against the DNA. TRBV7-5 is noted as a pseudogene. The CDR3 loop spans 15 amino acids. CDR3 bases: TGTGTCAGAAGCCCCCGGGACAGAAACACCTACGAGCAGTACTTC. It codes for CVRSPRDRNTYEQYF.

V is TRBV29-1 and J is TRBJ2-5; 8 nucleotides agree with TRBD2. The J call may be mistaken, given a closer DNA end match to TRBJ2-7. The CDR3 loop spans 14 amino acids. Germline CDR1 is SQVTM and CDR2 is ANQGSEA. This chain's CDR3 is CSVEKLAGNYEQYF. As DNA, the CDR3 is TGCAGCGTTGAAAAGTTAGCGGGGAACTACGAGCAGTACTTC.

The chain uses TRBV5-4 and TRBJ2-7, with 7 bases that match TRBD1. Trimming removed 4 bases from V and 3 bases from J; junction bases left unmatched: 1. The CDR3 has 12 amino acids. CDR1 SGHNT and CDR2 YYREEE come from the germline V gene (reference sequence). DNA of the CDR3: TGTGCCAGCAGCGGGGACAGCTACGAGCAGTACTTC. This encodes CASSGDSYEQYF.

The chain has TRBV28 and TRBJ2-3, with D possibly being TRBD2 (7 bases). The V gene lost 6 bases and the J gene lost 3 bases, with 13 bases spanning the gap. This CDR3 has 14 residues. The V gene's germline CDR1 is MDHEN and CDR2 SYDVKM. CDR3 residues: CASREGGGTDTQYF. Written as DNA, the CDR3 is TGTGCCAGCAGAGAGGGGGGGGGTACAGATACGCAGTATTTT.

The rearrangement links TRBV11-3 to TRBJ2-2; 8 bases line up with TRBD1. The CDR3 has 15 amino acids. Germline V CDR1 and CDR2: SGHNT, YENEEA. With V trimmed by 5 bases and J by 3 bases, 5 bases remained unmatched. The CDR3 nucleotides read TGTGCCAGCAGCCGAGGACAGGGAGACACCGGGGAGCTGTTTTTT. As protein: CASSRGQGDTGELFF.

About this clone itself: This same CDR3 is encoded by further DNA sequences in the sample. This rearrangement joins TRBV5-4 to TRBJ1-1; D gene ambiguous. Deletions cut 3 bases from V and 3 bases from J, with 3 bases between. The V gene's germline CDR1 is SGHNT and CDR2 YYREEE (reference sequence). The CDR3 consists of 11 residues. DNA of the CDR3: TGTGCCAGCAGCTCGTACACTGAAGCTTTCTTT. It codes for CASSSYTEAFF.

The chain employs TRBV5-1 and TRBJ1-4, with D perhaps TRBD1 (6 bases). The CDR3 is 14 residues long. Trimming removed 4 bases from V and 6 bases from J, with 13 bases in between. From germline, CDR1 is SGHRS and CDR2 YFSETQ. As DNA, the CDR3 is TGCGCCAGCAGCCTAATAGGGGGGGATGAAAAACTGTTTTTT. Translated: CASSLIGGDEKLFF. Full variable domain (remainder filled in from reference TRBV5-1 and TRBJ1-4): KAGVTQTPRYLIKTRGQQVTLSCSPISGHRSVSWYQQTPGQGLQFLFEYFSETQRNKGNFPGRFSGRQFSNSRSEMNVSTLELGDSALYLCASSLIGGDEKLFFGSGTQLSVL.

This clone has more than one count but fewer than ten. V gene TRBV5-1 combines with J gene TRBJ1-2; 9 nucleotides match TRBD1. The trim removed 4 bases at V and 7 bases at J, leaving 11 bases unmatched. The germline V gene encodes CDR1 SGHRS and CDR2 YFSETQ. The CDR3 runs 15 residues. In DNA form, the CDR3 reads TGCGCCAGCAGCATAACGATCGGGACAGGGCGTGGCTACACCTTC. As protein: CASSITIGTGRGYTF.

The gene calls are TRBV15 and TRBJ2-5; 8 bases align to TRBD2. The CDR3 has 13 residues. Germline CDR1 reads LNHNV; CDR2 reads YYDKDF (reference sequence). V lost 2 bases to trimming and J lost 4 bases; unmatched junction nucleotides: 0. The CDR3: CATSRLAGETQYF. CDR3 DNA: TGTGCCACCAGCAGACTAGCGGGAGAGACCCAGTACTTC. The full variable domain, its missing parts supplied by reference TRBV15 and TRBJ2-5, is DAMVIQNPRYQVTQFGKPVTLSCSQTLNHNVMYWYQQKSSQAPKLLFHYYDKDFNNEADTPDNFQSRRPNTSFCFLDIRSPGLGDTAMYLCATSRLAGETQYFGPGTRLLVL.

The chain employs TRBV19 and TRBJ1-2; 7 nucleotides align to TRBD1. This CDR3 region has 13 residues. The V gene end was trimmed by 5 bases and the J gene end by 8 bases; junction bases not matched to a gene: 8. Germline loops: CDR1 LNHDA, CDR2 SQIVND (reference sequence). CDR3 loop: CASSVDRDGGYTF. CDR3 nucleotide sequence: TGTGCCAGTAGTGTCGACAGGGATGGCGGCTACACCTTC.

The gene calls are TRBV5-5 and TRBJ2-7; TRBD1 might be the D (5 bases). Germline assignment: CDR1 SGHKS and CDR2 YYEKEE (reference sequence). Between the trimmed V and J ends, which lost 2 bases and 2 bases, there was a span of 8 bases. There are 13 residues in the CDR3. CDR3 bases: TGTGCCAGCAGCTTTACAGGAGCCTACGAGCAGTACTTC. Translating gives CASSFTGAYEQYF.

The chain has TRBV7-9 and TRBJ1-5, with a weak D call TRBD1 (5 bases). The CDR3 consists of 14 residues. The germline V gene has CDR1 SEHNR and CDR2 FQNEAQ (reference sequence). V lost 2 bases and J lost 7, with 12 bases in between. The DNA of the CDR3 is TGTGCCAGCAGCTTAACAGGAGAAGGGCAGCCCCAGCATTTT. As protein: CASSLTGEGQPQHF.

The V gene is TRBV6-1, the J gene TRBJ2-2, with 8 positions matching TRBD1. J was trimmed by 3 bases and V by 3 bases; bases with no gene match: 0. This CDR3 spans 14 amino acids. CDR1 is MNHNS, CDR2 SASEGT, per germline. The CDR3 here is CASSETGDTGELFF. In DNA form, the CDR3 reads TGTGCCAGCAGTGAGACAGGGGACACCGGGGAGCTGTTTTTT.

The CDR3 region has the DNA TGTGCCAGCAAAACGTGGGGTAGCGGTCGGGACACTGAAGCTTTCTTT. Amino acid sequence: CASKTWGSGRDTEAFF. The chain joins TRBV6-6 to TRBJ1-1; D gene uncertain. Germline assignment: CDR1 MNHNY and CDR2 SVGAGI (reference sequence). The length of the CDR3 is 16 residues. Trimming left V 7 bases short and J 3 bases short, with 21 bases between.

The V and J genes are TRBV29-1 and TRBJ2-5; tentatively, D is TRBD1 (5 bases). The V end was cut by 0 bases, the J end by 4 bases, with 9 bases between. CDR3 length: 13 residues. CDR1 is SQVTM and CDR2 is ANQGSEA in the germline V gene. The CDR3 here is CSVEDSRVETQYF. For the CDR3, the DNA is TGCAGCGTTGAAGATAGCAGGGTAGAGACCCAGTACTTC.

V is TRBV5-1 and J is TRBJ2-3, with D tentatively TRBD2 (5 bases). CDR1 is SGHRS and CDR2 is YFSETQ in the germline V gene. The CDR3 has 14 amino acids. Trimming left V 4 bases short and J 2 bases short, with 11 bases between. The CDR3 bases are TGCGCCAGCAGCCAGGACTGGGTCACAGATACGCAGTATTTT. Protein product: CASSQDWVTDTQYF.

The CDR3 here is CASSIGDRNEKLFF. The CDR3 DNA reads TGTGCCAGCAGTATTGGGGACAGGAACGAAAAACTGTTTTTT. The rearrangement uses TRBV28 and TRBJ1-4; the match to TRBD1 covers 8 bases. CDR3 length: 14 amino acids. CDR1 MDHEN and CDR2 SYDVKM come from the germline V gene. J lost 8 bases, V lost 5 bases, and 7 bases had no gene match.

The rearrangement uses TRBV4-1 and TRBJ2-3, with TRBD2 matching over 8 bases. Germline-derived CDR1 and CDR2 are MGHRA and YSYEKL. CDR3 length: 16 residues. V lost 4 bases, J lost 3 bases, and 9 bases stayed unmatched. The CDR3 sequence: CASSLQAGAGTDTQYF. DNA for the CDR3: TGCGCCAGCAGCCTCCAAGCGGGAGCAGGGACAGATACGCAGTATTTT.

The CDR3 DNA is TGTGCCAGCAGCAACCCAGCGGGGGTCACAGATACGCAGTATTTT. Residues: CASSNPAGVTDTQYF. The V and J genes are TRBV5-6 and TRBJ2-3; 8 bases agree with TRBD2. Germline-derived CDR1 and CDR2 are SGHDT and YYEEEE. With 4 bases clipped from V and 2 bases from J, the junction kept 6 bases outside the gene matches. The CDR3 has 15 residues.